Sequencing of this T cell receptor (beta chain) was carried out in a study of T cell responses to AZD1222 COVID-19 vaccine. As for the study in general: Pooled in the analysis were second doses at about 4 or about 12 weeks. General observations from the study: The study found vaccine-associated CD4 TCRs spanning spike, dominant at 160-218 and 743-854. Spike-specific TCR breadth and depth were elevated following two AZD1222 doses. Only six AZD1222 recipients tested seropositive at baseline.

As for this clone: The target antigen is unknown.

CDR1 is MNHEY and CDR2 is SVGEGT in the germline V gene. The CDR3 is 14 amino acids. V lost 3 bases and J 2 bases, leaving 8 bases between the germline ends. Only in-frame clones appear in the TCRdb table, and some are missing; sequencing was by immunoSEQ multiplex PCR. The sample contains over 110,000 clones, 90% to 95% of which appear only once. The clonotype originates from an adult in good health. The sample consisted of peripheral blood, taken on day 0 of AZD1222 vaccination. This chain links TRBV6-2 or TRBV6-3 with TRBJ2-4; D perhaps matches TRBD1 (5 bases). Here the CDR3 reads CASSYSGTKNIQYF. As DNA, the CDR3 is TGTGCCAGCAGTTATTCAGGGACCAAAAACATTCAGTACTTC.